This record looks at one TCR beta chain sequence and its context. Antigen specificity is unknown. These data belong to a study of cytomegalovirus exposure and HLA in healthy donors. About the study: The 120 validation repertoires matched the 500 to 750 first-cohort repertoires in platform, a later analysis reported.

Broader study findings: According to the study, some 160 TCR beta chains were cytomegalovirus-associated. A few of the chains that were CMV-associated were confirmed in vitro to be specific for CMV antigens.

These donors were members of the roughly 120-subject validation cohort, a group separate from the roughly 670-subject first cohort. V lost 0 bases, J lost 4 bases, and 1 base stayed unmatched. The CDR3 sequence is 15 residues long. Per the germline V gene, CDR1 is SGHNT and CDR2 is YYREEE (reference sequence). Repertoires were generated with immunoSEQ multiplex PCR, while TCRdb's copy carries only in-frame clones and drops some. The table shows around 140,000 clones, with roughly 89% occurring only once. The rearrangement links TRBV5-4 to TRBJ2-3; 11 nucleotides line up with TRBD2. The sequencing input was PBMCs. This TCR was recovered from a young woman in good health and CMV-seronegative. CDR3 region: CASSLGLAGSDTQYF. CDR3 nucleotides: TGTGCCAGCAGCTTGGGACTAGCGGGGTCAGATACGCAGTATTTT.